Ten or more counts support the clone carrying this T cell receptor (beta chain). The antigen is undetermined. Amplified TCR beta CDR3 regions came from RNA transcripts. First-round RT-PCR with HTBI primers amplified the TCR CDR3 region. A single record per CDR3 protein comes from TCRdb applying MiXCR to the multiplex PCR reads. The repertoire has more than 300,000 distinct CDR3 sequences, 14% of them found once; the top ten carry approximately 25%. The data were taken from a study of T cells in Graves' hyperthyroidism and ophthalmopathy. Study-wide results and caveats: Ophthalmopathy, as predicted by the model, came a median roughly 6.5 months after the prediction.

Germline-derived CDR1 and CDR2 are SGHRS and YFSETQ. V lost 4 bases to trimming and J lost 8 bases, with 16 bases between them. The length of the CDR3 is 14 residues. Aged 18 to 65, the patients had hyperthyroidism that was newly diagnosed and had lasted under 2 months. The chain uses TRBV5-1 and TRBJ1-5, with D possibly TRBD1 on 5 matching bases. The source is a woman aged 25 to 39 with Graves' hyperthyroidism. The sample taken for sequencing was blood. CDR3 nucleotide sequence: TGCGCCAGCAGCCTATCCGGGGCGACGGAGCCCCAGCATTTT. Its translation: CASSLSGATEPQHF.